This T cell receptor (beta chain) is drawn from a study of blood T cells in healthy people across ages. Germline CDR1 is SQVTM and CDR2 is ANQGSEA. After removal of 6 bases from V and 1 base from J, the junction contained 5 bases not matched to a gene. The CDR3 has 13 residues. Next came a second PCR, run for about 6 to 12 cycles, which used a sample-barcoded 5' primer along with a J-beta primer mix. MiXCR was run by TCRdb on the 5' RACE reads, yielding one entry per CDR3 protein. Here the sample spans about 1.6 million distinct CDR3 sequences, roughly a third being singletons. The TCR comes from a woman in her 30s in good health. This chain links TRBV29-1 with TRBJ2-5; 7 nucleotides line up with TRBD1. Sequenced input: blood. The CDR3: CSVETGVQETQYF. CDR3 DNA: TGCAGCGTCGAAACAGGGGTCCAAGAGACCCAGTACTTC.